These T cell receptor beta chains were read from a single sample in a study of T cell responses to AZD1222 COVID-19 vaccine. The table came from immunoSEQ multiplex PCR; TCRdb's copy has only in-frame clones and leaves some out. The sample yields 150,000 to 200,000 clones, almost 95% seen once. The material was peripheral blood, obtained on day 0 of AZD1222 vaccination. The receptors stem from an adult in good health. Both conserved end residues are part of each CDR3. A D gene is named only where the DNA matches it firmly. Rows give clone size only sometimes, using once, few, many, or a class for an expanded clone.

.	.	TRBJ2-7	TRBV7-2	TGTGCCAGCAGCTTAGGACGGCAGGATCCCTACGAGCAGTACTTC	CASSLGRQDPYEQYF
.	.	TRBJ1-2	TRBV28	TGTGCCAGCAGTAAACCCAGGGGTGGCTACACCTTC	CASSKPRGGYTF
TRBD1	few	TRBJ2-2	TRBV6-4	TGTGCCAGCAGTCCGGGACAGGGAGAAAGCGGGGAGCTGTTTTTT	CASSPGQGESGELFF
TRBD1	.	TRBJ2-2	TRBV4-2	TGTGCCAGCAGCCAAGACTTTGGCAGGGGGCTAGGCGGGGAGCTGTTTTTT	CASSQDFGRGLGGELFF
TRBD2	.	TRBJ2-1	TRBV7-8	TGTGCCAGCAGCGAATCTAGCGGGGGGCGTGGCAATGAGCAGTTCTTC	CASSESSGGRGNEQFF
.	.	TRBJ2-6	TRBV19	TGTGCCAGTAGTCCAGGGGTCGGGGCCAACGTCCTGACTTTC	CASSPGVGANVLTF
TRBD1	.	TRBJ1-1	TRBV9	TGTGCCAGCAGCGAGAGGGAGGGGGCTGGCGCTGAAGCTTTCTTT	CASSEREGAGAEAFF
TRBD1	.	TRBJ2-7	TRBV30	TGTGCCTGGAGCAGACAGGGTTACGAGCAGTACTTC	CAWSRQGYEQYF
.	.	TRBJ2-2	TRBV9	TGTGCCAGCAGCGTAGTTCAGACCGGGGAGCTGTTTTTT	CASSVVQTGELFF
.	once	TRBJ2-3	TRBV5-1	TGCGCCAGCGCACTGACAGGATCCACAGATACGCAGTATTTT	CASALTGSTDTQYF
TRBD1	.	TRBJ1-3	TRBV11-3	TGTGCCAGCAGCTTAGGGGGACAGGGAAACACCATATATTTT	CASSLGGQGNTIYF
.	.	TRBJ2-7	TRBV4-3	TGCGCCAGCAGCCAAGAATCAGGGAGCGCCTCCTACGAGCAGTACTTC	CASSQESGSASYEQYF
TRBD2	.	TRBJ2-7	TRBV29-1	TGCAGCGTTGCCACTAGCGGTTACGAGCAGTACTTC	CSVATSGYEQYF
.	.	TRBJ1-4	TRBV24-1	TGTGCCACCGGGGGGGATAATGAAAAACTGTTTTTT	CATGGDNEKLFF
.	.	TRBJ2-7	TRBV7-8	TGTGCCAGCAGCGCACCCGGGACTTCCTACGAGCAGTACTTC	CASSAPGTSYEQYF
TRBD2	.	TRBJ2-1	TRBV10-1	TGCGCCAGCAGTGAGTACCATAGACTAGCGGGAGGACTTGGGGCCTACAATGAGCAGTTCTTC	CASSEYHRLAGGLGAYNEQFF
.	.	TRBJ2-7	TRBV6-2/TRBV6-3	TGTGCCAGCAGCCCCGGGGACTTCTACGAGCAGTACTTC	CASSPGDFYEQYF
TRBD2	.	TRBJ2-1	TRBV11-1	TGTGCCAGCAGCCGGACTAGCTCCTACAATGAGCAGTTCTTC	CASSRTSSYNEQFF
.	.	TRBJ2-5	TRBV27	TGTGCCAGCAGTCACCAAGAGACCCAGTACTTC	CASSHQETQYF
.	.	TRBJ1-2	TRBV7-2	TGTGCCAGCAGCCCCAACTCCGGCCTCCGGATCTATGGCTACACCTTC	CASSPNSGLRIYGYTF
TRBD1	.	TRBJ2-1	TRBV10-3	TGTGCCATCAGTGAGTCCGGGACAGGGACGCGGGAGCAGTTCTTC	CAISESGTGTREQFF
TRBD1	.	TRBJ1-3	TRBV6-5	TGTGCCAGCAGTCTACAGGGGAGCTCTGGAAACACCATATATTTT	CASSLQGSSGNTIYF
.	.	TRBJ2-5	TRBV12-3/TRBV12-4	TGTGCCAGCAGTTACAGGGTGGGGGAGACCCAGTACTTC	CASSYRVGETQYF
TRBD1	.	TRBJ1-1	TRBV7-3	TGTGCCAGCAGCTTAGTCAACAGGGGGAAGAACACTGAAGCTTTCTTT	CASSLVNRGKNTEAFF
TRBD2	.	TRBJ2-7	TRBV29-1	TGCAGCGTTGAACGTTTAAGTCGGGGGACTAGCGGGAACAACGAGCAGTACTTC	CSVERLSRGTSGNNEQYF
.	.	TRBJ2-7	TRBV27	TGTGCCAGCAGTTTGGGCCCTCAGGGTTACGAGCAGTACTTC	CASSLGPQGYEQYF
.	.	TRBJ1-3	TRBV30	TGTGCCTGGAGACCCCTCCAGCATTCTGGAAACACCATATATTTT	CAWRPLQHSGNTIYF
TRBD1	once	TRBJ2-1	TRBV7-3	TGTGCCAGCAGCTCCAGGGGGACAGGGGCTTACAATGAGCAGTTCTTC	CASSSRGTGAYNEQFF